The rows below give T cell receptor beta chains drawn from one sample of a study of blood T cells in healthy people across ages. TCRdb analysed the 5' RACE reads with MiXCR anew, one entry per CDR3 protein. The sample lists about 1.4 million distinct CDR3 sequences, approximately 60% occurring once. The sample was blood. Every receptor here comes from a man aged 18 to 29 in good health. CDR3s include the opening cysteine and the closing phenylalanine or tryptophan. A D gene is named only where the DNA matches it firmly. A clone size is listed for some rows: how often the clone was seen (once, few, many), or a class if it is expanded.

v_call	j_call	d_call	clone_size	cdr3_nt	cdr3_aa
TRBV6-5	TRBJ2-7	NA	few	TGTGCCAGCAGTTACGGTGGAGTCCTCTCCTACGAGCAGTACTTC	CASSYGGVLSYEQYF
TRBV12-3/TRBV12-4	TRBJ2-7	TRBD1	NA	TGTGCCAGCAGCCCCCCGGACAGGGGTACCGAGCAGTACTTC	CASSPPDRGTEQYF
TRBV20-1	TRBJ2-7	NA	few	TGCAGTGCTAGATATGGGTACGAGCAGTACTTC	CSARYGYEQYF
TRBV11-2	TRBJ2-4	NA	NA	TGTGCCAGCAGCTACGACGTAGGGCTTGTCAATGAGCAGTACTTC	CASSYDVGLVNEQYF
TRBV20-1	TRBJ1-2	TRBD1	once	TGCAGTGCTAGAGATCGGGACAGGTTCGACTATGGCTACACCTTC	CSARDRDRFDYGYTF
TRBV3-1	TRBJ2-1	NA	NA	TGTGCCAGCAGCACCCGGACTGGTACAAATGAGCAGTTCTTC	CASSTRTGTNEQFF
TRBV7-9	TRBJ2-3	TRBD2	NA	TGTGCCAGCAGTTTACCTCGGACTAGCGGGAGGCAGACAGATACGCAGTATTTT	CASSLPRTSGRQTDTQYF
TRBV5-1	TRBJ2-2	NA	NA	TGCGCCAGCAGCCCACCGGGGAAGAACACCGGGGAGCTGTTTTTT	CASSPPGKNTGELFF
TRBV4-2	TRBJ2-7	NA	NA	TGTGCCAGCAGCCCCCATCCCAAACCTTCCTACGAGCAGTACTTC	CASSPHPKPSYEQYF
TRBV29-1	TRBJ2-7	NA	NA	TGCAGCGTTGGAGGGCCGAGAGAGCAGTACTTC	CSVGGPREQYF
TRBV29-1	TRBJ2-1	NA	NA	TGCAGCGGACCGATACAGGGAGAGCAGTTCTTC	CSGPIQGEQFF
TRBV5-1	TRBJ2-7	NA	NA	TGCGCCAGCAGCCTGGCGGGGCAGGGACTTTACGAGCAGTACTTC	CASSLAGQGLYEQYF
TRBV4-1	TRBJ1-5	NA	NA	TGCGCCAGCAGCCCAGGACAGTTTCAGCCCCAGCATTTT	CASSPGQFQPQHF
TRBV4-3	TRBJ2-5	NA	NA	TGCGCCAGCAGCTTTGGACTCACAGAGACCCAGTACTTC	CASSFGLTETQYF
TRBV7-9	TRBJ2-6	TRBD1	NA	TGTGCCAGCAGCTTAGCAGTGGGACAGGGGGCGCCGGGGGCCAACGTCCTGACTTTC	CASSLAVGQGAPGANVLTF
TRBV11-2	TRBJ2-3	TRBD2	few	TGTGCCAGCAGCCAACTTAGCGGGAGGACAGATACGCAGTATTTT	CASSQLSGRTDTQYF
TRBV5-1	TRBJ2-3	NA	NA	TGCGCCAGCAGCTTGGCCCCGAGTATTATGGGCACAGATACGCAGTATTTT	CASSLAPSIMGTDTQYF
TRBV21-1	TRBJ2-7	NA	NA	TGTGCCAGCAGCAATATTTCAGGGACAAGCTCCTACGAGCAGTACTTC	CASSNISGTSSYEQYF
TRBV27	TRBJ2-5	NA	NA	TGTGCCAGCAGTTCTGACAGCGGGGAGACCCAGTACTTC	CASSSDSGETQYF
TRBV29-1	TRBJ2-1	NA	NA	TGCAGCGTTGAGGAAGTGTACAATGGGCAGTTCTTC	CSVEEVYNGQFF
TRBV18	TRBJ2-7	TRBD1	NA	TGTGCCAGCTCACCACCGGGACAGGGGGCCTACGAGCAGTACTTC	CASSPPGQGAYEQYF
TRBV4-3	TRBJ1-2	NA	NA	TGCGCCAGCAGCCAACCCCGGGAGGGCTACACCTTC	CASSQPREGYTF
TRBV7-6	TRBJ1-2	NA	NA	TGTGCCAGCAGCTTAGTAGGCAGGTCCTATGGCTACACCTTC	CASSLVGRSYGYTF
TRBV11-2	TRBJ2-7	NA	NA	TGTGCCAGCAGCGGTCTTCAGGTACAGTACTTC	CASSGLQVQYF
TRBV5-8	TRBJ2-4	NA	NA	TGTGCCAGCAGCCCGACCGCCGAGAACATTCAGTACTTC	CASSPTAENIQYF
TRBV25-1	TRBJ2-7	NA	NA	TGTGCCAGCAGTGAAGAATGGACCTCCAACCGATACAATGAGCAGTACTTC	CASSEEWTSNRYNEQYF
TRBV20-1	TRBJ2-7	NA	NA	TGCAGTGCTAGAGTTATTCAGGGCGAGCAGTACTTC	CSARVIQGEQYF
TRBV7-9	TRBJ2-1	NA	NA	TGTGCCAGCAGCCCAAGCTCCGACAATGAGCAGTTCTTC	CASSPSSDNEQFF
TRBV6-6	TRBJ2-7	TRBD2	NA	TGTGCCAGCAGCGGACTAGCGGCCTACGAGCAGTACTTC	CASSGLAAYEQYF
TRBV6-1	TRBJ2-7	TRBD2	NA	TGTGCCAGCAGGGAGATCAGCGGGGGCCTCTACAATGAGCAGTACTTC	CASREISGGLYNEQYF
TRBV5-5	TRBJ2-3	TRBD2	NA	TGTGCCAGCAGCTTAGCGAGCGGGATGGGAGATACGCAGTATTTT	CASSLASGMGDTQYF
TRBV15	TRBJ2-1	NA	NA	TGTGCCACCAGCAGAGTAGGGACACCGCTAATAACCTACAATGAGCAGTTCTTC	CATSRVGTPLITYNEQFF
TRBV4-2	TRBJ2-1	NA	few	TGTGCCAGCAGCCAGGAACAGGGCCAGTTTGAGCAGTTCTTC	CASSQEQGQFEQFF
TRBV27	TRBJ2-7	NA	NA	TGTGCCAGCAGTTTTTTCGGCGAGCAGTACTTC	CASSFFGEQYF
TRBV6-5	TRBJ2-7	NA	NA	TGTGCCAGCAGTTATTCCCAAACCCACGAGCAGTACTTC	CASSYSQTHEQYF
TRBV7-9	TRBJ2-7	TRBD2	NA	TGTGCCAGCAGCTTAGAGACCGGGACTAGCGGCTACGAGCAGTACTTC	CASSLETGTSGYEQYF
TRBV29-1	TRBJ2-7	NA	many	TGCAGCGTGGAGGACGGACTCCTCTACGAGCAGTACTTC	CSVEDGLLYEQYF
TRBV12-3/TRBV12-4	TRBJ1-5	TRBD1	few	TGTGCCAGCAGTCTTACAGGGGGCGCGAATCAGCCCCAGCATTTT	CASSLTGGANQPQHF
TRBV20-1	TRBJ2-5	NA	few	TGCAGTGCTAGCGGGATGCAAGAGACCCAGTACTTC	CSASGMQETQYF
TRBV20-1	TRBJ2-7	NA	NA	TGCAGCTTAAGCGCCCCGGACCCTCAACCGCACGAGCAGTACTTC	CSLSAPDPQPHEQYF
TRBV20-1	TRBJ1-2	NA	NA	TGCAGTGCACAGAACGCCGGGACGATTGATGGCTACACCTTC	CSAQNAGTIDGYTF
TRBV7-6	TRBJ2-1	TRBD2	NA	TGTGCCAGCAGCTTAGGCCACCGACTAGCGGGAGGATGGAGTGAGCAGTTCTTC	CASSLGHRLAGGWSEQFF
TRBV10-3	TRBJ2-5	TRBD1	NA	TGTGCCATCAGTGACGCAGGGGGCCAAGAGACCCAGTACTTC	CAISDAGGQETQYF